A single sample gave rise to the 14 T cell receptor beta chains below, sequenced in a study of cytomegalovirus exposure and HLA in healthy donors. 60 Vbeta and 13 Jbeta primers were used in PCR. The method was immunoSEQ multiplex PCR; TCRdb's version includes in-frame clones alone and lacks a portion of them. The top ten hold 2.5% to 3.5% of the sample, which has 100,000 to 150,000 clones, around 83% seen once. Sequenced sample: PBMCs. The receptor source for this set is a woman between 18 and 30 years old in good health and CMV-seropositive.

The rearrangement uses TRBV11-2 and TRBJ2-7; a possible D gene is TRBD1 (6 bases). The V gene lost 5 bases and the J gene lost 1 base, with 18 bases spanning the gap. This CDR3 region has 16 residues. CDR1 and CDR2 (germline): SGHAT, FQNNGV. The CDR3 is CASSIDRSYRSYEQYF. The CDR3 coding sequence is TGTGCCAGCAGCATCGACAGGTCCTATAGATCCTACGAGCAGTACTTC. The full variable domain, its missing parts supplied by reference TRBV11-2 and TRBJ2-7, is EAGVAQSPRYKIIEKRQSVAFWCNPISGHATLYWYQQILGQGPKLLIQFQNNGVVDDSQLPKDRFSAERLKGVDSTLKIQPAKLEDSAVYLCASSIDRSYRSYEQYFGPGTRLTVT.

The chain couples TRBV7-6 to TRBJ2-7; 7 nucleotides line up with TRBD1. V gave up 4 bases and J gave up 0 bases; unmatched junction bases: 9. The CDR3 length is 16 residues. Germline CDR1 SGHVS, CDR2 FNYEAQ. CDR3: CASSSTTGMDSYEQYF. The CDR3 bases are TGTGCCAGCAGCTCGACGACAGGGATGGACTCCTACGAGCAGTACTTC.

The genes are TRBV5-6 and TRBJ2-5; possible D gene TRBD2, 7 bases. CDR3 length: 16 amino acids. CDR1 SGHDT and CDR2 YYEEEE come from the germline V gene. Between the trimmed V and J ends, which lost 6 bases and 0 bases, there was a span of 18 bases. The CDR3 reads CASTRGRDTYQETQYF. In nucleotides, the CDR3 is TGTGCCAGCACCCGGGGGAGGGACACATACCAAGAGACCCAGTACTTC.

The rearrangement links TRBV6-1 to TRBJ2-7; 8 nucleotides agree with TRBD1. The CDR3 has 14 residues. Per germline, CDR1 MNHNS and CDR2 SASEGT. The V segment lost 4 bases and the J segment 3 bases; nucleotides outside the gene matches: 5. This chain's CDR3 is CASSVDRGYYEQYF. The CDR3 DNA reads TGTGCCAGCAGTGTCGACAGGGGCTACTACGAGCAGTACTTC.

The chain has TRBV7-2 and TRBJ1-3; 8 bases align to TRBD1. Germline CDR1 reads SGHTA; CDR2 reads FQGNSA. This CDR3 has 14 residues. The J segment lost 2 bases and the V segment lost 6 bases, leaving 3 bases of the junction unmatched. The CDR3 nucleotides are TGTGCCAGCAGTTCGGACAGGGCTGGAAACACCATATATTTT. Amino acids: CASSSDRAGNTIYF.

The rearrangement joins TRBV5-7 to TRBJ1-2; D not certain. TRBV5-7 is flagged as an ORF with uncertain function. V was cut by 4 bases and J by 3 bases, with 7 bases left in between. This CDR3 is built from 12 residues. The DNA of the CDR3 is TGTGCCAGCAGCCCCCGGGACTATGGCTACACCTTC. Amino acids: CASSPRDYGYTF.

DNA of the CDR3: TGTGCCAGCAGCAAAGAGGACTCTGGGGCCAACGTCCTGACTTTC. It yields the protein CASSKEDSGANVLTF. The chain combines TRBV6-1 with TRBJ2-6; D call uncertain. Trimming removed 6 bases at V and 0 bases at J, with 9 bases between. The CDR3 is 15 residues long. The germline gives CDR1 MNHNS, CDR2 SASEGT.

The chain joins TRBV18 to TRBJ2-7, with D hard to call. The germline gives CDR1 KGHSH, CDR2 LQKENI. CDR3 length: 15 residues. Trimming cost V 4 bases and J 0 bases, with 13 bases left between them. CDR3 sequence: CASSLLAAPSYEQYF. In DNA, the CDR3 is TGTGCCAGCTCACTGCTCGCGGCCCCCTCCTACGAGCAGTACTTC.

This clone was observed a single time. CDR3 sequence (DNA): TGTGCCAGCAGCTTAAGGGACAGTCCATATGGCTACACCTTC. Protein product: CASSLRDSPYGYTF. The chain combines TRBV7-9 with TRBJ1-2, with 7 bases matching TRBD1. Trimming took 2 bases from V and 5 from J; bases not matched to a gene: 5. Germline V gene data show CDR1 as SEHNR and CDR2 as FQNEAQ (reference sequence). The CDR3 extends over 14 amino acids.

The chain joins TRBV9 to TRBJ1-6; 9 nucleotides agree with TRBD1. The CDR3 spans 17 residues. CDR1 and CDR2 (germline): SGDLS, YYNGEE. The V and J ends lost 3 bases and 6 bases, in that order; junction bases with no gene match: 10. The CDR3 sequence is CASSGGQGQPFNSPLHF. The CDR3 DNA reads as TGTGCCAGCAGCGGGGGACAGGGCCAACCTTTTAATTCACCCCTCCACTTT.

This chain links TRBV29-1 with TRBJ2-5; 11 bases agree with TRBD2. In germline, CDR1 is SQVTM, CDR2 ANQGSEA. The trim removed 3 bases at V and 5 bases at J, leaving 5 bases unmatched. CDR3 length: 14 residues. For the CDR3, the DNA is TGCAGCGTTGAGGCTAGCGGGGGGTTGGAGACCCAGTACTTC. Its translation is CSVEASGGLETQYF.

The rearrangement uses TRBV11-2 and TRBJ1-1; 7 bases are a match to TRBD1. Germline CDR1 SGHAT, CDR2 FQNNGV. V was clipped by 5 bases and J by 3 bases; unmatched bases: 9. The CDR3 length is 15 residues. Here the CDR3 DNA reads TGTGCCAGCAGCCCGCACAGGGGACCCTACACTGAAGCTTTCTTT. Protein product: CASSPHRGPYTEAFF.

The chain combines TRBV5-6 with TRBJ1-1; 10 bases are a match to TRBD1. The CDR3 runs 16 residues. Germline V gives CDR1 SGHDT, CDR2 YYEEEE. Trimming cost V 4 bases and J 1 base; bases outside gene matches: 7. The CDR3 is CASSHGTGVENTEAFF. In DNA form, the CDR3 reads TGTGCCAGCAGCCATGGGACAGGGGTAGAGAACACTGAAGCTTTCTTT.

The rearrangement joins TRBV6-1 to TRBJ2-1; 15 nucleotides line up with TRBD2. V lost 9 bases and J lost 14; bases outside the gene matches: 11. CDR3 length equals 14 residues. Germline V gene lookup returns CDR1 MNHNS and CDR2 SASEGT. The CDR3 nucleotides read TGTGCCAGTAAATCCGGACTAGCGGGGGGGCGTGAGTTCTTC. It codes for CASKSGLAGGREFF.